Following are 13 T cell receptor beta chains from one sample sequenced in a study of T cells in Graves' hyperthyroidism and ophthalmopathy. Amplification of TCR beta CDR3 regions was performed using RNA transcripts as template. HTBI primers were the set used in a first-round RT-PCR of the TCR CDR3. Via MiXCR, TCRdb re-called the multiplex PCR reads, giving one row per CDR3 protein. The table shows 700,000 or so distinct CDR3 sequences, with approximately 14% occurring only once. Sequenced material: blood. These receptor sequences come from a woman aged 50 to 65 with Graves' ophthalmopathy.

This clonotype was seen repeatedly, ten times or more. The chain has TRBV5-1 and TRBJ2-7; 9 bases match TRBD2. The germline CDR1 and CDR2 sequences are SGHRS and YFSETQ. V gave up 4 bases and J gave up 0 bases; unmatched junction bases: 5. The CDR3 is made up of 15 amino acids. CDR3 sequence: CASSRASGASYEQYF. The DNA of the CDR3 is TGCGCCAGCAGCCGTGCTAGCGGGGCCTCCTACGAGCAGTACTTC.

The J gene is TRBJ1-1, the V gene TRBV11-2, with 7 nucleotides matching TRBD1. The V gene end was trimmed by 5 bases and the J gene end by 2 bases; junction bases not matched to a gene: 8. CDR3 length equals 15 residues. Germline V gene lookup returns CDR1 SGHAT and CDR2 FQNNGV. DNA for the CDR3: TGTGCCAGCAGCGCTATCGGGACAGCTAACACTGAAGCTTTCTTT. As protein: CASSAIGTANTEAFF.

This sequence joins TRBV12-3 or TRBV12-4 and TRBJ1-1; 12 bases map to TRBD1. V dropped 3 bases and J dropped 2; count of bases not matched to a gene: 4. The CDR3 has 16 amino acids. CDR3 residues: CASSFGTGGPNTEAFF. In nucleotides, the CDR3 is TGTGCCAGCAGTTTCGGGACAGGGGGCCCTAACACTGAAGCTTTCTTT.

This clonotype was observed a few times. V gene TRBV6-2 or TRBV6-3 combines with J gene TRBJ2-3, with D unclear. Germline V CDR1 and CDR2: MNHEY, SVGEGT. Trimming shortened V by 6 bases and J by 6 bases, and 10 bases separated the two germline ends. This CDR3 region has 12 residues. The CDR3 spells CASRPAWDTQYF. As DNA, the CDR3 is TGTGCCAGCAGACCCGCTTGGGATACGCAGTATTTT.

This clonotype was recorded at least ten times. This chain connects TRBV6-2 or TRBV6-3 to TRBJ1-5; possibly TRBD1 for D (6 bases). The germline CDR1 and CDR2 sequences are MNHEY and SVGEGT. The V end lost 2 bases, the J end lost 7 bases, and 9 bases lay between the germline ends. The CDR3 has 13 amino acids. This CDR3 is CASSYVQGQPQHF. In DNA, the CDR3 is TGTGCCAGCAGTTACGTACAGGGACAGCCCCAGCATTTT.

This clonotype was picked up many times. The genes are TRBV6-2 or TRBV6-3 and TRBJ2-7; maybe TRBD2 (6 bases). CDR1 is MNHEY, CDR2 SVGEGT, per germline. V dropped 6 bases and J dropped 6 bases, with 15 bases sitting between them. CDR3 length: 13 residues. The CDR3 loop reads CASRYSGTREQYF. CDR3 DNA sequence: TGTGCCAGCAGGTATAGCGGCACCCGCGAGCAGTACTTC.

This clonotype has just a few counts. The chain couples TRBV20-1 to TRBJ1-5; D possibly corresponds to TRBD1 (6 bases). V was shortened by 5 bases and J by 2 bases, with 13 bases between the two germline ends. CDR3 length: 14 amino acids. CDR1 DFQATT and CDR2 SNEGSKA come from the germline V gene (reference sequence). CDR3 region: CSAGQTSGNQPQHF. The CDR3, as DNA: TGCAGTGCTGGACAGACGTCGGGCAATCAGCCCCAGCATTTT.

Only a few counts were recorded for this clonotype. J is TRBJ2-1 and V is TRBV15, with 10 bases fitting TRBD2. This CDR3 comprises 15 residues. CDR1 and CDR2 from the germline V gene are LNHNV and YYDKDF (reference sequence). Germline trimming cut 5 bases from V and 6 bases from J; bases unmatched to any gene: 7. The CDR3: CATSSSGRAFNEQFF. In DNA form, the CDR3 reads TGTGCCACCAGCTCGAGCGGGAGGGCGTTCAATGAGCAGTTCTTC.

This clonotype was seen more than once but under ten times. The genes are TRBV29-1 and TRBJ2-1, with a tentative D call TRBD2 (6 bases). The CDR3 is 13 amino acids. Trimming took off 5 bases at V and 2 bases at J, with 10 bases between the two ends. CDR1 is SQVTM and CDR2 is ANQGSEA in the germline V gene. CDR3 amino acids: CSVLGGTYNEQFF. The CDR3 DNA is TGCAGCGTTCTGGGGGGAACCTACAATGAGCAGTTCTTC.

This clonotype has ten or more counts. The rearrangement uses TRBV24-1 and TRBJ2-3; 9 positions match TRBD1. Germline V gene data show CDR1 as KGHDR and CDR2 as SFDVKD. The CDR3 totals 15 residues. Losses at the gene ends were 4 bases for V and 4 bases for J; bases not matched to a gene: 5. The CDR3 bases are TGTGCCACCAGTGAACGGGACAGGGTTCCAGATACGCAGTATTTT. This encodes CATSERDRVPDTQYF.

This chain uses TRBV6-2 or TRBV6-3 with TRBJ1-6; TRBD1 might be the D (5 bases). Trimming pared 2 bases from V and 4 bases from J, leaving 12 bases between. The CDR3 contains 16 residues. Germline-derived CDR1 and CDR2 are MNHEY and SVGEGT. CDR3 coding DNA: TGTGCCAGCAGTTACGGCAGGGCGGATTATAATTCACCCCTCCACTTT. Protein: CASSYGRADYNSPLHF.

In this sample, this clonotype turned up a few times. The rearrangement links TRBV6-1 to TRBJ2-7; 7 bases are shared with TRBD1. V was pared by 7 bases and J by 0 bases, with 6 bases of the junction left unmatched. CDR1 is MNHNS and CDR2 is SASEGT in the germline V gene. This CDR3 is built from 14 residues. The CDR3 DNA is TGTGCCAGCACCCGGACAGGCAACTCCTACGAGCAGTACTTC. As protein: CASTRTGNSYEQYF.

This clonotype occurred many times. The rearrangement uses TRBV7-8 and TRBJ2-7, with 9 bases fitting TRBD1. There are 13 residues in the CDR3. CDR1 is SGHVS and CDR2 is FQNEAQ in the germline V gene. V lost 4 bases to trimming and J lost 6 bases; unmatched junction nucleotides: 4. CDR3 region: CASSSDRGGEQYF. Here the CDR3 DNA reads TGTGCCAGCAGCTCGGACAGGGGTGGCGAGCAGTACTTC. The variable domain in full, completed from reference TRBV7-8 and TRBJ2-7, reads GAGVSQSPRYKVAKRGQDVALRCDPISGHVSLFWYQQALGQGPEFLTYFQNEAQLDKSGLPSDRFFAERPEGSVSTLKIQRTQQEDSAVYLCASSSDRGGEQYFGPGTRLTVT.